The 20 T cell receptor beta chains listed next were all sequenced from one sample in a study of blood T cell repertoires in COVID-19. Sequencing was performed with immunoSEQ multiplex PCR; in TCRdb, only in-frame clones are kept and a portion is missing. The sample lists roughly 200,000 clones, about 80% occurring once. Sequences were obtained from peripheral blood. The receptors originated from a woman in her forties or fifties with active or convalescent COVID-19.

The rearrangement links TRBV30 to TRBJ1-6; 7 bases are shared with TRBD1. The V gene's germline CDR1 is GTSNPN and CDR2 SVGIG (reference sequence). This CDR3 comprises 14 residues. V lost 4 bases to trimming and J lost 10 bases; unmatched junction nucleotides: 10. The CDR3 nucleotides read TGTGCCTGGACAAAGGGGGCAGGAGGATCACCCCTCCACTTT. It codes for CAWTKGAGGSPLHF.

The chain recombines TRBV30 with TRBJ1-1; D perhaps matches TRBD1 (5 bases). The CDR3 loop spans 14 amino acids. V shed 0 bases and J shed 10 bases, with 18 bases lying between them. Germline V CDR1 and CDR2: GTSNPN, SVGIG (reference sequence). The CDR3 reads CAWSVLGGERGAFF. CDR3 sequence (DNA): TGTGCCTGGAGTGTACTCGGCGGTGAAAGGGGAGCTTTCTTT.

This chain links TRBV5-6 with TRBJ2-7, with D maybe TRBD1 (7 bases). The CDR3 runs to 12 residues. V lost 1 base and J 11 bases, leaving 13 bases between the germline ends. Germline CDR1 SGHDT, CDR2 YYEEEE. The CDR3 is CASSLWRGQEYF. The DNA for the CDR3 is TGTGCCAGCAGCTTGTGGAGGGGGCAGGAGTACTTC.

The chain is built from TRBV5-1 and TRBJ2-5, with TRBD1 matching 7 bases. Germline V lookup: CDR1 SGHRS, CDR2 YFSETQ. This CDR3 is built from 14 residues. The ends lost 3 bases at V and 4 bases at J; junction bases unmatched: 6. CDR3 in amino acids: CASSWTGQTETQYF. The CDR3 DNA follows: TGCGCCAGCAGCTGGACAGGACAGACAGAGACCCAGTACTTC.

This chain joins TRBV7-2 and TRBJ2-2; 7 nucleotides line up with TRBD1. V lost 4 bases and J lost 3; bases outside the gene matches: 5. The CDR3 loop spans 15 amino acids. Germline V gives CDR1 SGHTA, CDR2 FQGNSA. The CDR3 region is CASSSPGQHTGELFF. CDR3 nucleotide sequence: TGTGCCAGCAGCTCTCCGGGACAGCACACCGGGGAGCTGTTTTTT.

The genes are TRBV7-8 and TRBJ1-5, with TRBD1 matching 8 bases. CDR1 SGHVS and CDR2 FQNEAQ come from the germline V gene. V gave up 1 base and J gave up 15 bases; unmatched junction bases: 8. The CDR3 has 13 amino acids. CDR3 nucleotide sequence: TGTGCCAGCAGCTTAGAGCTGACGGGACAGGTGCATTTT. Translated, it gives CASSLELTGQVHF. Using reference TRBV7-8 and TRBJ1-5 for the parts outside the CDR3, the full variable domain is GAGVSQSPRYKVAKRGQDVALRCDPISGHVSLFWYQQALGQGPEFLTYFQNEAQLDKSGLPSDRFFAERPEGSVSTLKIQRTQQEDSAVYLCASSLELTGQVHFGDGTRLSIL.

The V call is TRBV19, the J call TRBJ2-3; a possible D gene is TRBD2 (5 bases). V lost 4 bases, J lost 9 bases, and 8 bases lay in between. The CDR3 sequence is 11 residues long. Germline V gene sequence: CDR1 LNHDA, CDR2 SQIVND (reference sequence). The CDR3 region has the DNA TGTGCCAGTAGTACCGAGCGGACGCAGTATTTT. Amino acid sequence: CASSTERTQYF.

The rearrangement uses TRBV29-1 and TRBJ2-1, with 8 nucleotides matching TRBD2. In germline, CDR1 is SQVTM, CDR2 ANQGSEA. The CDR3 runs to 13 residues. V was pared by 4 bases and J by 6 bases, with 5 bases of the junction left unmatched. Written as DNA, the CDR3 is TGCAGCGTTGTTGCGGGAGGTTTCAATGAGCAGTTCTTC. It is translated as CSVVAGGFNEQFF.

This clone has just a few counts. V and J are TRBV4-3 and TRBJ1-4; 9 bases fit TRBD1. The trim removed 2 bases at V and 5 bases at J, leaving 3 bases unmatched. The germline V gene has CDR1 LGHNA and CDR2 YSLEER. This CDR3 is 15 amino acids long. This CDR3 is CASSQRDRANEKLFF. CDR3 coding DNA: TGCGCCAGCAGCCAACGGGACAGGGCGAATGAAAAACTGTTTTTT.

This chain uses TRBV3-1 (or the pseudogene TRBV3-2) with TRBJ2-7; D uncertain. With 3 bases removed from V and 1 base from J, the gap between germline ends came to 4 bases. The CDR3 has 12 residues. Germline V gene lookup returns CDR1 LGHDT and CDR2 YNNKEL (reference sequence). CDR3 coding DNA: TGTGCCAGCAGCCAGAGTTCCTACGAGCAGTACTTC. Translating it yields CASSQSSYEQYF.

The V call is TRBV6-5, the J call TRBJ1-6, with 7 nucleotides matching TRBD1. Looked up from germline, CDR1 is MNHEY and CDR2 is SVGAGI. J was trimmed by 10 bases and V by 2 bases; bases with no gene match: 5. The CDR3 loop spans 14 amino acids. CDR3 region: CASSYTGGQSPLHF. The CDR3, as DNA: TGTGCCAGCAGTTACACCGGGGGACAGTCACCCCTCCACTTT.

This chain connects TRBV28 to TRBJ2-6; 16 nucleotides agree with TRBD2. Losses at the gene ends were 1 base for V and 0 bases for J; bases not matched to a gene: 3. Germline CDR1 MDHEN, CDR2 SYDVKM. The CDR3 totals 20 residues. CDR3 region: CASSLSGLAGGSSGANVLTF. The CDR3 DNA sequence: TGTGCCAGCAGTTTATCGGGACTAGCGGGAGGGAGCTCTGGGGCCAACGTCCTGACTTTC.

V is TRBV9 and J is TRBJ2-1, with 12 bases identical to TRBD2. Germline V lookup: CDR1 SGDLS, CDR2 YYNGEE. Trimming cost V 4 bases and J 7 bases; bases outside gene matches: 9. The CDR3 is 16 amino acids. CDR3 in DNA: TGTGCCAGCAGCCAAACTACTAGCGGGAGGAGGAATGAGCAGTTCTTC. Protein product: CASSQTTSGRRNEQFF.

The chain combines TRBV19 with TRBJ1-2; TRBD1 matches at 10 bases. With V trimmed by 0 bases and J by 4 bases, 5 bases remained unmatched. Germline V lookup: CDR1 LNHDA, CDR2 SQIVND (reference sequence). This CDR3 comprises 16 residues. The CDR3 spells CASSIDHDRGPYGYTF. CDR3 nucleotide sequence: TGTGCCAGTAGTATAGATCACGACAGGGGGCCCTATGGCTACACCTTC.

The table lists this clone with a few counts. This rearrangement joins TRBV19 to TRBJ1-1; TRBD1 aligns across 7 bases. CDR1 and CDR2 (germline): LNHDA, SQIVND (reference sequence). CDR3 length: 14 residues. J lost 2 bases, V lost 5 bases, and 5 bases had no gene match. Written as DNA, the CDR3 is TGTGCCAGTAGTGTACAGGGGCCCAACACTGAAGCTTTCTTT. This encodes CASSVQGPNTEAFF.

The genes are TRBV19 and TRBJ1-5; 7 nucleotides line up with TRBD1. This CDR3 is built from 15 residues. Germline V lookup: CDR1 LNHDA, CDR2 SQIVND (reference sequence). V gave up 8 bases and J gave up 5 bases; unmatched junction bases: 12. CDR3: CASSTTGAPYQPQHF. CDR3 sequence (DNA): TGTGCCAGTTCCACTACAGGGGCCCCGTATCAGCCCCAGCATTTT.

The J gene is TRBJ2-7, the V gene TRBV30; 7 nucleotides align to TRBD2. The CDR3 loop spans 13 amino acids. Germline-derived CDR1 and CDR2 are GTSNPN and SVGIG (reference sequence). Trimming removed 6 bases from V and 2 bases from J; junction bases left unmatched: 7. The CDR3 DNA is TGTGCCTGCCGTGAAGGGACTACCTACGAGCAGTACTTC. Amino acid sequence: CACREGTTYEQYF.

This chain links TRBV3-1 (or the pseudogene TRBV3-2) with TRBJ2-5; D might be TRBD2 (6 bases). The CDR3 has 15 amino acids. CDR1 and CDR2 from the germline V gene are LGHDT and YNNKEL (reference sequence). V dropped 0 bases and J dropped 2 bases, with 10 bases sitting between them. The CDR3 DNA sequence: TGTGCCAGCAGCCAAGAGGCGGGGAGGCAAGAGACCCAGTACTTC. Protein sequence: CASSQEAGRQETQYF.

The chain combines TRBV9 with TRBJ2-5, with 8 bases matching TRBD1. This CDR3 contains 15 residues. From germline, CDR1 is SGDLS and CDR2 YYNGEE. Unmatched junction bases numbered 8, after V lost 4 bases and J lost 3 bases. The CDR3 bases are TGTGCCAGCAGCCCCCGGACAGGGCCGGAAGAGACCCAGTACTTC. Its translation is CASSPRTGPEETQYF.

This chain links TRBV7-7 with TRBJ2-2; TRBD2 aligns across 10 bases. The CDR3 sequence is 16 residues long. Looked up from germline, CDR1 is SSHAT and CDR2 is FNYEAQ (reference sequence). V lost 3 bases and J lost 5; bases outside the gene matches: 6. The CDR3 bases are TGTGCCAGCAGCTTTACTAGCGGGATTGGGACCGGGGAGCTGTTTTTT. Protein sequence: CASSFTSGIGTGELFF.